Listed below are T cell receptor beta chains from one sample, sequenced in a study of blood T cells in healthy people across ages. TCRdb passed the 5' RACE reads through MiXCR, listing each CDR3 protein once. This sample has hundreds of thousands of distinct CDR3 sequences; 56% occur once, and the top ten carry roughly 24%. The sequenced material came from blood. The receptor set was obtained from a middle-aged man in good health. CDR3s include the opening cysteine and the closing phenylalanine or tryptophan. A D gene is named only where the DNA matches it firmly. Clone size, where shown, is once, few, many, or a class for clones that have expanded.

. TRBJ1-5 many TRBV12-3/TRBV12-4 CASSLDGSNQPQHF TGTGCCAGCAGTTTAGACGGTAGCAATCAGCCCCAGCATTTT
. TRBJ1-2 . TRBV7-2 CASSFFQGSNYGHTF TGTGCCAGCAGCTTCTTTCAGGGTTCGAACTATGGCCACACCTTC
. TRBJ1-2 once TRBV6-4 CASSDSSGKGGYTF TGTGCCAGCAGTGACTCGTCAGGGAAGGGTGGCTACACCTTC
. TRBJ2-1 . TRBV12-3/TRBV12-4 CASSLERTLYNEQFF TGTGCCAGCAGTTTAGAAAGAACACTCTACAATGAGCAGTTCTTC
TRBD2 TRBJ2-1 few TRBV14 CASSQEYRTSGIYEQFF TGTGCCAGCAGCCAAGAATACAGGACTAGCGGGATTTATGAGCAGTTCTTC
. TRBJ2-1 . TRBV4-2 CASSQRAEQYNEQFF TGTGCCAGCAGCCAGCGAGCGGAGCAGTACAATGAGCAGTTCTTC
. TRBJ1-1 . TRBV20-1 CSARLDSVNTEAFF TGCAGTGCTAGGCTGGACAGCGTGAACACTGAAGCTTTCTTT
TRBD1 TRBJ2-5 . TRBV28 CASSLWDSQETQYF TGTGCCAGCAGTTTGTGGGACAGCCAAGAGACCCAGTACTTC
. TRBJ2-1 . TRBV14 CASSPLVARNEQFF TGTGCCAGCAGCCCACTAGTAGCGCGCAATGAGCAGTTCTTC
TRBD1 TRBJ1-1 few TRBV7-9 CASTNGQVRTEAFF TGTGCCAGCACCAACGGACAGGTCCGAACTGAAGCTTTCTTT
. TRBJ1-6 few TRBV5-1 CASSLDSQKNSPLHF TGCGCCAGCAGCTTGGACAGCCAGAAGAATTCACCCCTCCACTTT
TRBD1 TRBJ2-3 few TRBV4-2 CASSQTGTGSGDTQYF TGTGCCAGCAGCCAAACCGGGACAGGGTCAGGAGATACGCAGTATTTT
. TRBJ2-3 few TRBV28 CATQLGGSDTQYF TGTGCCACCCAACTGGGGGGATCAGATACGCAGTATTTT
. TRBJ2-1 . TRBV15 CATSSPRQEPKETQFF TGTGCCACCAGCAGTCCCCGACAGGAACCGAAAGAGACCCAGTTCTTC
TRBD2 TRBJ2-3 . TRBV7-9 CASSLGLAASSTDTQYF TGTGCCAGCAGCTTGGGACTAGCGGCTTCTAGCACAGATACGCAGTATTTT
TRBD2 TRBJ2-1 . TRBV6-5 CASGGGDEQFF TGTGCCAGCGGCGGGGGGGATGAGCAGTTCTTC
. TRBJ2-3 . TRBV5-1 CASSSAGNTDTQYF TGCGCCAGCAGCTCGGCGGGGAACACAGATACGCAGTATTTT
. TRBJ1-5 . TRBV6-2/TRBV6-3 CASSEWGAQVLQPQHF TGTGCCAGCAGTGAGTGGGGGGCGCAGGTCCTCCAGCCCCAGCATTTT
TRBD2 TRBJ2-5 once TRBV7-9 CASSSKRGRTKTQYF TGTGCCAGCAGCTCCAAGCGGGGGAGGACCAAGACCCAGTACTTC
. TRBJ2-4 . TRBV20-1 CSAPGRGGGRFVNIQYF TGCAGTGCTCCCGGACGGGGAGGGGGCCGCTTTGTGAACATTCAGTACTTC
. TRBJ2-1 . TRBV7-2 CASSLIGTPSYNEQFF TGTGCCAGCAGCTTGATCGGGACTCCCTCCTACAATGAGCAGTTCTTC
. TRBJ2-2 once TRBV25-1 CASSGPRQRTGELFF TGTGCCAGCAGTGGGCCCCGACAGAGGACCGGGGAGCTGTTTTTT
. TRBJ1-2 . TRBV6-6 CASSLGRPDYGYTF TGTGCCAGCAGCCTCGGACGGCCCGACTATGGCTACACCTTC
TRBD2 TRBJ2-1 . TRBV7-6 CALHQGLAGGHREKEQFF TGTGCCCTTCACCAGGGGCTAGCGGGAGGACACCGTGAGAAGGAGCAGTTCTTC
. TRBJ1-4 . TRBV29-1 CSVAGTLSEKLFF TGCAGCGTTGCCGGGACATTATCTGAAAAACTGTTTTTT
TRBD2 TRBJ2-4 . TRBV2 CASRGGSVSKNIQYF TGTGCCAGCAGAGGCGGGAGTGTATCCAAAAACATTCAGTACTTC
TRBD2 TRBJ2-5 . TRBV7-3 CASSLDGGRSGRYF TGTGCCAGCAGCTTAGATGGCGGGAGAAGCGGGCGGTACTTC
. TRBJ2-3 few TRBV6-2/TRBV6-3 CASRQGPDTQYF TGTGCCAGCAGACAAGGGCCAGATACGCAGTATTTT
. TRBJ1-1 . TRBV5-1 CASSWDRTTEAFF TGCGCCAGCAGCTGGGACCGGACAACTGAAGCTTTCTTT
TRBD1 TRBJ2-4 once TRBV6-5 CASRRQGAYIRYF TGTGCCAGCAGAAGACAGGGGGCGTACATTCGGTACTTC
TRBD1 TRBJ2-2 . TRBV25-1 CASSDLNRGPGELFF TGTGCCAGCAGTGATTTGAACAGGGGGCCCGGGGAGCTGTTTTTT